Presented here are 29 T cell receptor beta chains from one specimen sequenced in a study of T cell repertoires in cytomegalovirus infection. MiXCR, applied by TCRdb to the reads, yields one record per CDR3 protein. The data hold about 52,000 distinct CDR3 sequences, with around a fifth observed a single time. These receptors have no known antigen. The material was CD8+ T cells from cultured PBMCs, obtained from culture after CMV antigen stimulation. The source of these receptors is a human donor in good health (CMV status not recorded). Some clones in this sample may be carry-over from other donors' samples.

CDR3 sequence reads: CASTSGTGGSGYTF. The CDR3 DNA sequence: TGTGCCAGCACCTCCGGGACAGGGGGCTCCGGCTACACCTTC. The J gene is TRBJ1-2, the V gene TRBV27; TRBD1 aligns across 12 bases. Germline V CDR1 and CDR2: MNHEY, SMNVEV (reference sequence). CDR3 size: 14 residues. The V gene end was trimmed by 7 bases and the J gene end by 8 bases; junction bases not matched to a gene: 8.

This clonotype was detected only a few times. The genes are TRBV7-2 and TRBJ2-3; TRBD1 agrees at 10 bases. With V trimmed by 5 bases and J by 8 bases, 10 bases remained unmatched. In germline, CDR1 is SGHTA, CDR2 FQGNSA. The CDR3 runs 15 residues. The CDR3 nucleotides are TGTGCCAGCAGCCCGATGGGACAGGGGTACGCTACGCAGTATTTT. Protein product: CASSPMGQGYATQYF.

The gene calls are TRBV7-2 and TRBJ1-5; 7 nucleotides align to TRBD1. J gave up 4 bases and V 5 bases, and 2 bases lay outside the gene matches. In germline, CDR1 is SGHTA, CDR2 FQGNSA. This CDR3 comprises 13 residues. The chain's CDR3 is CASSLTGNQPQHF. The CDR3 DNA follows: TGTGCCAGCAGCCTGACAGGGAATCAGCCCCAGCATTTT.

This clonotype has more than one count but fewer than ten. The chain is built from TRBV24-1 and TRBJ1-1; D uncertain. Germline values: CDR1 KGHDR, CDR2 SFDVKD. CDR3 length: 13 residues. V gave up 0 bases and J gave up 10 bases, with 11 bases separating them. As DNA, the CDR3 is TGTGCCACCAGTGATTTGCTTACAAATCGAGCTTTCTTT. This gives the protein CATSDLLTNRAFF.

This chain uses TRBV7-2 with TRBJ1-3, with D hard to call. Germline loops: CDR1 SGHTA, CDR2 FQGNSA. The CDR3 has 15 residues. Deletions cut 5 bases from V and 0 bases from J, with 11 bases between. The CDR3 spells CASSPDAASGNTIYF. The CDR3 DNA follows: TGTGCCAGCAGCCCGGACGCCGCCTCTGGAAACACCATATATTTT.

V usage is TRBV6-4 and J usage is TRBJ2-1; D is unresolved. The CDR3 consists of 15 residues. The ends were cut back, 0 bases at V and 0 bases at J, with 6 bases in the middle. From germline, CDR1 is MRHNA and CDR2 SNTAGT. The DNA of the CDR3 is TGTGCCAGCAGTGACTCTGAGAGCTCCTACAATGAGCAGTTCTTC. Its translation: CASSDSESSYNEQFF.

The chain has TRBV29-1 and TRBJ1-1; D is possibly TRBD1 (5 bases). V lost 6 bases to trimming and J lost 3 bases, with 14 bases between them. Germline V lookup: CDR1 SQVTM, CDR2 ANQGSEA. The CDR3 has 13 residues. CDR3 in amino acids: CSVQGGSYTEAFF. CDR3 bases: TGCAGCGTCCAGGGAGGCTCGTACACTGAAGCTTTCTTT.

This clonotype has just a few counts. J is TRBJ2-1 and V is TRBV4-3, with D unclear. The CDR3 runs to 15 residues. CDR1 and CDR2 (germline): LGHNA, YSLEER. The ends were cut back, 0 bases at V and 15 bases at J, with 21 bases in the middle. CDR3 nucleotide sequence: TGCGCCAGCAGCCAAGATTTGAGTGCTCAACACTTGGGGTTCTTC. Amino acid sequence: CASSQDLSAQHLGFF.

The chain couples TRBV19 to TRBJ1-1, with 8 bases matching TRBD1. V was clipped by 0 bases and J by 0 bases; unmatched bases: 6. From germline, CDR1 is LNHDA and CDR2 SQIVND (reference sequence). The CDR3 spans 17 residues. CDR3 nucleotide sequence: TGTGCCAGTAGTATAGACCGACAGGGGAAGGTGAACACTGAAGCTTTCTTT. Encoded protein: CASSIDRQGKVNTEAFF.

The CDR3 DNA follows: TGTGCCAGCAGCTTACCGGGGATCACTGAAGCTTTCTTT. This encodes CASSLPGITEAFF. The chain recombines TRBV7-6 with TRBJ1-1; D gene unclear. Germline V gene lookup returns CDR1 SGHVS and CDR2 FNYEAQ. Trimming took 2 bases from V and 4 from J, leaving 8 bases between them. The length of the CDR3 is 13 residues.

This clonotype was seen a few times. This chain joins TRBV7-6 and TRBJ2-7; either TRBD1 or TRBD2 may fit D (5 bases each). CDR3 length: 13 residues. Germline CDR1 reads SGHVS; CDR2 reads FNYEAQ. The V and J ends lost 3 bases and 5 bases respectively, with 11 bases between them. CDR3 sequence reads: CASSLRLGHEQYF. For the CDR3, the DNA is TGTGCCAGCAGCTTGCGTTTGGGACACGAGCAGTACTTC.

V gene TRBV7-2 combines with J gene TRBJ1-2, with a weak D call TRBD1 (6 bases). V lost 3 bases and J 4 bases, leaving 15 bases between the germline ends. The CDR3 runs to 15 residues. Germline CDR1 and CDR2: SGHTA and FQGNSA. The CDR3 DNA is TGTGCCAGCAGCTTTAGGACAGATGATCTCTATGGCTACACCTTC. Its protein product is CASSFRTDDLYGYTF. Filled out from reference TRBV7-2 and TRBJ1-2, the complete variable domain reads GAGVSQSPSNKVTEKGKDVELRCDPISGHTALYWYRQSLGQGLEFLIYFQGNSAPDKSGLPSDRFSAERTGGSVSTLTIQRTQQEDSAVYLCASSFRTDDLYGYTFGSGTRLTVV.

This clonotype occurred a few times. The CDR3 spells CASTLLEVSLMGNQPQHF. Here the CDR3 DNA reads TGTGCCAGTACCCTCCTCGAGGTGTCCCTTATGGGCAATCAGCCCCAGCATTTT. This chain links TRBV19 with TRBJ1-5; D unresolved. Trimming left V 7 bases short and J 2 bases short, with 24 bases between. The CDR3 is 18 amino acids. CDR1 and CDR2 from the germline V gene are LNHDA and SQIVND (reference sequence).

This chain connects TRBV11-2 to TRBJ1-5; D gene ambiguous. CDR1 and CDR2 from the germline V gene are SGHAT and FQNNGV. V was pared by 4 bases and J by 0 bases, with 4 bases between. The CDR3 extends over 13 amino acids. CDR3 sequence reads: CASSWYSNQPQHF. The CDR3 DNA reads as TGTGCCAGCAGCTGGTATAGCAATCAGCCCCAGCATTTT.

V and J are TRBV4-1 and TRBJ1-3; D uncertain. The CDR3 loop spans 15 amino acids. CDR1 is MGHRA, CDR2 YSYEKL, per germline. The germline V and J ends were trimmed by 0 bases and 2 bases, with 8 bases remaining between them. This CDR3 reads CASSQDMATGNTIYF. CDR3 sequence (DNA): TGCGCCAGCAGCCAAGATATGGCTACTGGAAACACCATATATTTT.

The CDR3 reads CASSDGGLTRDTQYF. CDR3 coding DNA: TGTGCCAGCAGCGACGGTGGGCTAACCAGAGATACGCAGTATTTT. The chain combines TRBV7-2 with TRBJ2-3, with no clear D. The CDR3 length is 15 residues. Per germline, CDR1 SGHTA and CDR2 FQGNSA. Trimming removed 5 bases from V and 5 bases from J, with 17 bases in between.

J is TRBJ2-1 and V is TRBV7-1; D perhaps matches TRBD2 (7 bases). TRBV7-1 is an open reading frame whose function is uncertain. V lost 8 bases and J 7 bases, leaving 18 bases between the germline ends. CDR3 length: 14 amino acids. The CDR3 coding sequence is TGTGCCAGCTCAAAGGGGGGGTCCGGGAATGAGCAGTTCTTC. It encodes CASSKGGSGNEQFF.

This sequence joins TRBV7-8 and TRBJ1-2; D gene unclear. This CDR3 is 13 amino acids long. The germline gives CDR1 SGHVS, CDR2 FQNEAQ. Trimming removed 1 base at V and 2 bases at J, with 5 bases between. The CDR3 reads CASSLGQNYGYTF. CDR3 DNA: TGTGCCAGCAGCTTAGGCCAGAACTATGGCTACACCTTC.

This chain joins TRBV11-2 and TRBJ2-7; D is perhaps TRBD2 (6 bases). Germline-derived CDR1 and CDR2 are SGHAT and FQNNGV. The CDR3 runs 16 residues. Between the trimmed V and J ends, which lost 1 base and 5 bases, there was a span of 18 bases. The CDR3 here is CASSLVSGEKENEQYF. The DNA of the CDR3 is TGTGCCAGCAGCTTAGTATCGGGGGAAAAGGAGAACGAGCAGTACTTC.

There are a few counts of this clonotype. The V and J genes are TRBV7-2 and TRBJ1-2, with D perhaps TRBD1 (6 bases). The germline CDR1 and CDR2 sequences are SGHTA and FQGNSA. Trimming removed 5 bases at V and 5 bases at J, with 21 bases between. The CDR3 is made up of 16 amino acids. This CDR3 reads CASSPGPGVGGYGYTF. For the CDR3, the DNA is TGTGCCAGCAGCCCAGGACCAGGGGTGGGGGGGTATGGCTACACCTTC.

The chain links TRBV28 to TRBJ1-5, with TRBD1 identical over 9 bases. The germline V gene has CDR1 MDHEN and CDR2 SYDVKM. The CDR3 covers 18 residues. The junction had 13 bases not matched to a gene; V was cut back by 2 bases and J by 5 bases. The CDR3 loop reads CASSLRSWTGEYDQPQHF. CDR3 nucleotides: TGTGCCAGCAGTTTACGATCCTGGACAGGGGAGTACGATCAGCCCCAGCATTTT.

This clonotype was found a few times. This chain connects TRBV7-2 to TRBJ2-1, with a weak D call TRBD1 (6 bases). CDR1 SGHTA and CDR2 FQGNSA come from the germline V gene. The CDR3 extends over 15 amino acids. The V end was cut by 2 bases, the J end by 6 bases, with 14 bases between. CDR3 nucleotides: TGTGCCAGCAGCTTACTTACAGGGACGGGCAATGAGCAGTTCTTC. Translated, it gives CASSLLTGTGNEQFF. The full variable domain, its missing parts supplied by reference TRBV7-2 and TRBJ2-1, is GAGVSQSPSNKVTEKGKDVELRCDPISGHTALYWYRQSLGQGLEFLIYFQGNSAPDKSGLPSDRFSAERTGGSVSTLTIQRTQQEDSAVYLCASSLLTGTGNEQFFGPGTRLTVL.

This chain connects TRBV7-9 to TRBJ2-1; D unclear. V was cut by 1 base and J by 6 bases, with 4 bases left in between. Germline values: CDR1 SEHNR, CDR2 FQNEAQ (reference sequence). The CDR3 is made up of 12 amino acids. DNA for the CDR3: TGTGCCAGCAGCTTAGGCCTCAATGAGCAGTTCTTC. It yields the protein CASSLGLNEQFF.

The V call is TRBV12-3 or TRBV12-4, the J call TRBJ2-5; perhaps D is TRBD1 or TRBD2 (5 bases each). The length of the CDR3 is 14 residues. Trimming took off 6 bases at V and 4 bases at J, with 15 bases between the two ends. Here the CDR3 DNA reads TGTGCCAGCAGCTGGATGAGTGGGGGAGAGACCCAGTACTTC. Translation gives CASSWMSGGETQYF.

The chain couples TRBV11-3 to TRBJ2-1; 7 positions agree with TRBD1. Germline V gives CDR1 SGHNT, CDR2 YENEEA. The CDR3 has 15 residues. The J segment lost 5 bases and the V segment lost 6 bases, leaving 10 bases of the junction unmatched. This chain's CDR3 is CASSSLWDRNNEQFF. The CDR3, as DNA: TGTGCCAGCAGTTCATTGTGGGACAGAAACAATGAGCAGTTCTTC.

The chain links TRBV29-1 to TRBJ1-2, with D possibly matching TRBD1 (5 bases). From germline, CDR1 is SQVTM and CDR2 ANQGSEA. There are 11 residues in the CDR3. Trimming left V 7 bases short and J 4 bases short, with 10 bases between. The CDR3 nucleotides are TGCAGCGACCGGGGCCCCTATGGCTACACCTTC. It specifies CSDRGPYGYTF.

This clonotype was detected only a few times. The V and J genes are TRBV12-3 or TRBV12-4 and TRBJ1-5; 10 bases are shared with TRBD1. The CDR3 runs to 15 residues. J gave up 5 bases and V 2 bases, and 3 bases lay outside the gene matches. CDR3 nucleotide sequence: TGTGCCAGCAGTTTACAGGGACAGGGGCATCAGCCCCAGCATTTT. Translation gives CASSLQGQGHQPQHF.

The chain couples TRBV2 to TRBJ2-6, with a possible D match to TRBD1 (7 bases). The CDR3 has 18 amino acids. V was cut by 7 bases and J by 0 bases, with 19 bases left in between. CDR1 and CDR2 (germline): SNHLY, FYNNEI. In DNA form, the CDR3 reads TGTGCCAGCACCCCAATGGCAGGGGGGACCTCTGGGGCCAACGTCCTGACTTTC. Its protein product is CASTPMAGGTSGANVLTF.

This clonotype was seen a few times. The genes are TRBV7-9 and TRBJ2-4; 9 bases line up with TRBD1. CDR3 size: 14 residues. V trimming: 5 bases; J trimming: 7 bases; junction bases outside the gene matches: 6. Germline CDR1 is SEHNR and CDR2 is FQNEAQ (reference sequence). The CDR3 here is CASSQGQGRNIQYF. CDR3 coding DNA: TGTGCCAGCAGCCAGGGACAGGGACGGAACATTCAGTACTTC.